This TCR beta chain was captured by sequencing in a study of cytomegalovirus exposure and HLA in healthy donors (dated by TCRdb to the late 2010s). In terms of the full investigation: An earlier analysis of several hundred of the donors reported 250 to 350 Gb of sequence data and some 100 million unique TCR beta sequences from some 180 million T cells. Donor age, sex, ethnicity and CMV serostatus were compiled together with the repertoire data. Typing coverage varied by locus: about 620-630 donors for A, B, C, DRB1 and DQB1; roughly 560 for DQA1; over 600 for DPA1; more than 450 for DPB1. Using immunosequencing, the study profiled T cell repertoires from roughly 650 subjects and related those repertoires to cytomegalovirus serostatus. To decide whether each TCR beta V gene segment behaved as functional or pseudogenic, an earlier analysis of nearly 600 of the donors relied on high-throughput TCR beta sequencing. On average, 235,054 unique TCR beta nucleotide sequences were sequenced per donor among more than 350 genotyped donors of the cohort, with 15% to 20% of those sequences being non-productive. Along with the roughly 710-subject first cohort, a separate validation cohort of around 110 different subjects was used. To study patterns of TCR occurrence, a later analysis re-analyzed previously published TCR beta repertoires from around 670 donors and added high-resolution HLA genotyping. Among the approximately 430 genotyped donors, around 79% belonged to the genetic ancestry cluster associated with self-reported Caucasian donors. Class I and class II HLA loci were covered by the typing at four-digit resolution. Every repertoire in the discovery cohort had been generated on one and the same sequencing platform. In the later analysis, no new phenotypic data were used to find candidate immune exposures; instead, reliance was placed on TCR beta sequences and their occurrence across donors. The study combined high-throughput TCR immunosequencing, statistical association of individual TCRs with disease status, and machine learning to predict cytomegalovirus infection status. Genome-wide SNP genotypes for about 60% of the roughly 700 donors were used in a later genetic analysis, which treated that subset as a discovery cohort. The study aimed to test whether cataloging public T cell receptors could reveal signatures of past pathogen exposure. About 330 gigabases of sequencing data and around 88 million unique TCR sequences made up an early release that covered approximately 700 HLA-typed donors. Four to six DR-DQ haplotypes were handled as single units for association and clustering, since linkage in the cohort was strong.

In total, more than 500 healthy bone marrow donors made up the cohort. All cohort members were sampled while nominally healthy, although unrecorded immune exposures were likely present. The donor tested CMV seronegative and was one of the 352 seronegative cohort members. A peripheral blood sample was collected from each donor, and TCR beta sequencing was performed on peripheral blood mononuclear cells. Genomic DNA was extracted from the blood cell samples with the Qiagen DNeasy Blood Extraction Kit. In regard to this clone: The specificity of this receptor is unknown. Base qualities are not recorded, but no much larger clone differs from it by a single base.

The library was made by the immunoSEQ multiplex PCR assay. A mixture of 60 forward primers for TCR Vbeta segments and 13 reverse primers for TCR Jbeta segments was used in the multiplex PCR. A multiplex PCR assay on genomic DNA amplified the CDR3 region of rearranged TCR beta genes. The amplified TCR beta libraries were sequenced on the Illumina HiSeq System as 87-base-pair reads. On the authors' methods: In a later analysis, some 80 million unique TCR beta chains were counted across the roughly 610 repertoires, and roughly 11 million of these chains were shared by at least two donors. To remove PCR and sequencing errors, raw reads were error-corrected and collapsed into unique sequences using a nearest-neighbor algorithm that merged closely related sequences. Alignment of CDR3 sequences to IMGT reference sequences was used to assign V, D and J gene segments. Each retained sequence needed at least a six-nucleotide match to both a V gene segment and a J gene segment. Rearrangements were classified as productive when the CDR3 lacked stop codons and remained in frame with V and J, and all other rearrangements were classified as non-productive. Following IMGT convention, CDR3 was defined as the stretch from the second conserved V-encoded cysteine to the conserved J-encoded phenylalanine. In an earlier analysis of more than 550 of the donors, sequences lacking an unambiguous match to a single V gene segment were excluded. An earlier analysis of almost 600 of the donors classified V segments as functional when productive rearrangements were above 56.7% and as segregating when the standard deviation between donors was above 5%. A statistical classification framework was built for diagnosing cytomegalovirus status from the catalog of TCR beta chain sequences. A later analysis assigned V and J genes by comparing TCR nucleotide sequences with IMGT/GENE-DB human TR gene sequences. The TCRdist pipeline was used in a later analysis to assign CDR3 sequences and most-parsimonious VDJ recombination scenarios. A later analysis defined each TCR beta chain by its CDR3 amino acid sequence plus V-gene family, and excluded reads lacking a unique V-gene family. In a later analysis, 450 to 600 highly shared, low-generation-probability nucleotide sequences were removed to address suspected cross-contamination and a sequencing artifact. For each public chain, a later analysis derived a clonal expansion index from normalized ranks of inferred template counts within each repertoire. Generation probabilities in a later analysis came from a VDJ recombination model fitted to out-of-frame rearrangements, and those results were checked against IGoR. Hypergeometric tests were used in a later analysis to score TCR-TCR, TCR-HLA and TCR-CMV co-occurrence, with a repertoire-size bias correction applied to the TCR pairs. To estimate false discovery rates, a later analysis permuted the HLA or CMV assignments 20 times. In a later analysis, co-occurring TCRs were grouped using DBSCAN, and TCRdist sequence similarity was added for clustering within HLA-allele-positive subsets. For co-occurrence clustering, repertoires with fewer than 30,000 or more than 120,000 public chains were excluded, along with roughly 5 repertoires with anomalous nucleotide sharing. TCRdb holds this immuneACCESS table with in-frame rearrangements only. Some clones are missing; in checked studies, unresolved V genes explain under half, and the rest has no known cause. That table is the source of V, J and clone size, and D and trimming were worked out from the DNA. Recorded for this sample are some 110,000 clones; around 75% of them occurred a single time. The ten most abundant clones make up roughly 1.2% of the sample.

The V end loses 0 bases and the J end loses 8 bases, and a stretch of 9 bases separates them. CDR1 and CDR2 (WNHNN, SYGVQD) derive from the germline V gene (reference sequence). The cysteine opens and the phenylalanine closes a CDR3 of 13 amino acids. CDR3 DNA only is kept here, 39 bases in frame from base 1. Overall study outcomes, separate from this receptor: A further reported finding was that TCR beta sequences accurately predicted the HLA-A and HLA-B alleles for most subjects in the first cohort. Most TCR sequences were observed very rarely across donors, whereas some public TCRs were present in many individuals. In a later analysis, HLA-associated TCR beta chains showed more clonal expansion and lower generation probabilities than non-associated chains that were equally common. Because counts were too low, 15 to 20 rarely observed V segments, including chromosome 9 orphons, were excluded from the earlier analysis of several hundred of the donors. Compared with the roughly 700-donor mean, donors in an Asian-associated ancestry cluster had fewer N-insertions in productive TCRs, according to a later genetic analysis. V-gene and J-gene trimming of TCR beta chains was associated with a missense DCLRE1C variant in a later genetic analysis, and the association was replicated in an independent cohort. The authors suggested that the approach could potentially be extended to other disease states and immunological phenotypes. A cluster of highly shared sequence variants was judged likely to be a technical artifact of the sequencing pipeline. In vitro tests confirmed that three of the cytomegalovirus-associated TCR beta chains recognize cytomegalovirus antigens. Sequencing depth was assumed to be roughly uniform across donors in the presence/absence analyses, though that assumption may not hold. The classifier was reported to diagnose cytomegalovirus status with high specificity and sensitivity in both the original and validation cohorts. A later analysis associated about 16,000 TCR beta sequences with specific HLA alleles at a false discovery rate of 0.05. Some IMGT-functional V segments, including TRBV6-2 and TRBV6-3, could not be distinguished by the 87-base-pair reads and were therefore excluded. A later analysis reported that several top co-occurrence clusters appeared linked to parvovirus B19, influenza, CMV and Epstein-Barr virus. In the study, approximately 160 TCR beta chains were listed as associated with cytomegalovirus. Linkage disequilibrium might explain the correlated functional status among segregating V segments, but an unknown experimental factor could not be ruled out. When HLA alleles, especially DR and DQ, strongly co-occurred, attributing TCR associations to individual alleles was difficult. In an earlier analysis of some 500 of the donors, most TCR beta V segments were observed in productive rearrangements about 87% or about 30% of the time, broadly matching IMGT annotations. The cohort was sequenced for TCR beta chains only, and without alpha or paired-chain data the features that could be detected were limited. Most CMV-associated TCR beta chains appeared to be HLA-restricted in a later analysis, and the HLA associations seemed to be driven largely by CMV exposure. Because HLA typing was unavailable for some donors at each locus, only the typed subset was used in association tests. The only immune exposure information available for the cohort was CMV serostatus. In a later analysis, TCR association rates were found to vary across HLA loci, with the most associated TCRs seen for DRB1 alleles and the fewest for HLA-C alleles.

The chain joins TRBV10-1 to TRBJ2-3; a tentative D call is TRBD1 (5 bases match). Material for sequencing was PBMCs. This TCR was sampled from a man aged 35-49 years in good health and CMV-seronegative. The nucleotides are TGCGCCAGCAGTGAGTCGTCAAGGGGTACGCAGTATTTT. Protein translation: CASSESSRGTQYF.